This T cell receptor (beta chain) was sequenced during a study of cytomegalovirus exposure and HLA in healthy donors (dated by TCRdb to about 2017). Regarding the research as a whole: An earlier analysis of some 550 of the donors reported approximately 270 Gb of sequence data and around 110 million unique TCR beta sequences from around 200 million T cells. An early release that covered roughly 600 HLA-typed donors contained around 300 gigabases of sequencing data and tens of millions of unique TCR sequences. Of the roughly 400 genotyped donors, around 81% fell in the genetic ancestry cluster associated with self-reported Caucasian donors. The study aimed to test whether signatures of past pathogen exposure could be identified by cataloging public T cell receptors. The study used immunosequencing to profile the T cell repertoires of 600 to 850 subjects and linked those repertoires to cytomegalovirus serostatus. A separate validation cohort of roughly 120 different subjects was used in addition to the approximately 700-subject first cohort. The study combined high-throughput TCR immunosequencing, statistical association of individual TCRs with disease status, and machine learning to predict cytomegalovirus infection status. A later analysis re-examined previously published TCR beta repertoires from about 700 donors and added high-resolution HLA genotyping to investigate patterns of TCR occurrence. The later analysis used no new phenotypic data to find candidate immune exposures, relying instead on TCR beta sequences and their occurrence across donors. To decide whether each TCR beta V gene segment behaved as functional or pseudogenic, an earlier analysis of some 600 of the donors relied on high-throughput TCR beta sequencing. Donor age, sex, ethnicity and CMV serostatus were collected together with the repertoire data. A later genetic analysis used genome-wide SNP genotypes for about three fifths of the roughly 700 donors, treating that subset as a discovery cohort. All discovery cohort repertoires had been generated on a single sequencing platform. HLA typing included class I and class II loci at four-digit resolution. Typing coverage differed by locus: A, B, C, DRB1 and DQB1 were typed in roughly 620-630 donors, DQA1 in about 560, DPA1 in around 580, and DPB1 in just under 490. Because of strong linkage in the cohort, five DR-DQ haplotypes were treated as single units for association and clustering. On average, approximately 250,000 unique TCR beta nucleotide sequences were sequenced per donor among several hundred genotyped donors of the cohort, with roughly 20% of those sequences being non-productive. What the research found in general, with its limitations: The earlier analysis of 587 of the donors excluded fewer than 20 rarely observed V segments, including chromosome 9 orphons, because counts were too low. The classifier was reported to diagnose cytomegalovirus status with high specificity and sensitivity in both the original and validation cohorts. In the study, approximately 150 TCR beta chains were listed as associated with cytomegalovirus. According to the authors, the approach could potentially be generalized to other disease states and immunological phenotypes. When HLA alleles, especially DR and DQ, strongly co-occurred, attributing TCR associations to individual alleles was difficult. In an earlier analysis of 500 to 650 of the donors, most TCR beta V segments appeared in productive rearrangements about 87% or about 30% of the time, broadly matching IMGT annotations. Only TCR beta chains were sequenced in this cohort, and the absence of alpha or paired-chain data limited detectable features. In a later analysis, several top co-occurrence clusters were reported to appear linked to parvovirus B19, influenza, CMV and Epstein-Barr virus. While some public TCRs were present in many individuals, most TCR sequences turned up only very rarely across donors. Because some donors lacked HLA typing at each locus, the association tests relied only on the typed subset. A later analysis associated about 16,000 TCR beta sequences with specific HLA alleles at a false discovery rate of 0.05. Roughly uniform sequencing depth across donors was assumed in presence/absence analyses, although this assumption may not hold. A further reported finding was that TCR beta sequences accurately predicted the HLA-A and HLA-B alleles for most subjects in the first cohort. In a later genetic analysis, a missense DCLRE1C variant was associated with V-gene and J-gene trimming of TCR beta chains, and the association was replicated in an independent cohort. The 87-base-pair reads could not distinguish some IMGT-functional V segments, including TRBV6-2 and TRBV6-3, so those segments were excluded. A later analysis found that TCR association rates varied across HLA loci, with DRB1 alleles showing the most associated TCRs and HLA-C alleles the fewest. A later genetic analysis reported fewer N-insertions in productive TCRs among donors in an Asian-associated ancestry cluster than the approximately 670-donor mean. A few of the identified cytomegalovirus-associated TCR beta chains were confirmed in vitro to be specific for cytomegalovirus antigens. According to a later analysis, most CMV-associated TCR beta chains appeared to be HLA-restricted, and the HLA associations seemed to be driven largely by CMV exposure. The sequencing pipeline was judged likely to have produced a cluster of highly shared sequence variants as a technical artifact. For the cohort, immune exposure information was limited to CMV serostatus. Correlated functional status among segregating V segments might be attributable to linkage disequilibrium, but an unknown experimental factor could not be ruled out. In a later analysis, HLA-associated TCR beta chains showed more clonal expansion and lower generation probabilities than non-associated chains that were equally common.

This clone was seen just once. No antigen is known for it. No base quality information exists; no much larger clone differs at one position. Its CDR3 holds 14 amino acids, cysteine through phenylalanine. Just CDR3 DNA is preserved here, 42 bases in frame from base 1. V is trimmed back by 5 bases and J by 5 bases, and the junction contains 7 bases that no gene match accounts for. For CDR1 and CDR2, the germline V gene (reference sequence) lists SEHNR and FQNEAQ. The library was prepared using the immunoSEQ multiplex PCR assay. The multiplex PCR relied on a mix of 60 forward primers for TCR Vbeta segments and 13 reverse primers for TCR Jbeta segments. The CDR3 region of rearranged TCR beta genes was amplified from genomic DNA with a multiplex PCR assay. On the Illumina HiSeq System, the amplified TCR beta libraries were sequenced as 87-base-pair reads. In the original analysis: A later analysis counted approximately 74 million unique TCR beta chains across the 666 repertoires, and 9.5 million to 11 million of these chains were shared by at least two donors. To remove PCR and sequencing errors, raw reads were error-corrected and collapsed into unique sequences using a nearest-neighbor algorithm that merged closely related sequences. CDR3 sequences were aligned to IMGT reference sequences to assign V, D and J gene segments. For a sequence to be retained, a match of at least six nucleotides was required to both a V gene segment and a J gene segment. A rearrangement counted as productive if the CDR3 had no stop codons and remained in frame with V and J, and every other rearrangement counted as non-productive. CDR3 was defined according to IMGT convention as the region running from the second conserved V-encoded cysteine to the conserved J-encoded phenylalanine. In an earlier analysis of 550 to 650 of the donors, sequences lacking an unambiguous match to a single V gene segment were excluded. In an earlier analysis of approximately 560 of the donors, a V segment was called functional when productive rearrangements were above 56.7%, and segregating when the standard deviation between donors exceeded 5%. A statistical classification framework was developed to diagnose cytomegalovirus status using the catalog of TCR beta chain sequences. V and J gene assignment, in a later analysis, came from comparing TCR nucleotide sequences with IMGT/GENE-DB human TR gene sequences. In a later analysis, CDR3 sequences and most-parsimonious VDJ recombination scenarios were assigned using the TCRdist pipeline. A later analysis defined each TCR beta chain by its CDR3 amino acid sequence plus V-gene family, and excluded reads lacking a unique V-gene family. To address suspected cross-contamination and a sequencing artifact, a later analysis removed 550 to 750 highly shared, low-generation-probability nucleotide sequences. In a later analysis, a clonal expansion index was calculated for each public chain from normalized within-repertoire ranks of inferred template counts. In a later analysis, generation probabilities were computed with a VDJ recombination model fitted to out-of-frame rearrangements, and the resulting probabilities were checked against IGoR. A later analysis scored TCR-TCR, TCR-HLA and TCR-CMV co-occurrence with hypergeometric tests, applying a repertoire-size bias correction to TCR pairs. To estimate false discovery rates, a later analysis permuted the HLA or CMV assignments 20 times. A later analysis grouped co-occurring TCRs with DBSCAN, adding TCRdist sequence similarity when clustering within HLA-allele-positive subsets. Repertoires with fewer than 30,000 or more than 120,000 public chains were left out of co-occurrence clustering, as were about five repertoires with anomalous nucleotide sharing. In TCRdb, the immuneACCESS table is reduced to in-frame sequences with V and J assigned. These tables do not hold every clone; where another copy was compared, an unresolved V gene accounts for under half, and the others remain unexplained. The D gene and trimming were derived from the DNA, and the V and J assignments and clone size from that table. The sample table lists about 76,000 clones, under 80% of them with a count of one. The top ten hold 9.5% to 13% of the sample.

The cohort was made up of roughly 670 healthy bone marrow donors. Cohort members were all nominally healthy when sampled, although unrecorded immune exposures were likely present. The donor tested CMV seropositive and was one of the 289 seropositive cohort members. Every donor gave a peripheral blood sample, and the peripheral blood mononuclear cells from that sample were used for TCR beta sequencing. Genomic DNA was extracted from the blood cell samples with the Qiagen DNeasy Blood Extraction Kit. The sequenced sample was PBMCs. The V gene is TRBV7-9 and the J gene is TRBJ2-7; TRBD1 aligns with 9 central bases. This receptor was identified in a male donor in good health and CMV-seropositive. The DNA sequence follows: TGTGCCAGCAGCCGATTACAGGGGGCTGACGAGCAGTACTTC. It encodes CASSRLQGADEQYF.